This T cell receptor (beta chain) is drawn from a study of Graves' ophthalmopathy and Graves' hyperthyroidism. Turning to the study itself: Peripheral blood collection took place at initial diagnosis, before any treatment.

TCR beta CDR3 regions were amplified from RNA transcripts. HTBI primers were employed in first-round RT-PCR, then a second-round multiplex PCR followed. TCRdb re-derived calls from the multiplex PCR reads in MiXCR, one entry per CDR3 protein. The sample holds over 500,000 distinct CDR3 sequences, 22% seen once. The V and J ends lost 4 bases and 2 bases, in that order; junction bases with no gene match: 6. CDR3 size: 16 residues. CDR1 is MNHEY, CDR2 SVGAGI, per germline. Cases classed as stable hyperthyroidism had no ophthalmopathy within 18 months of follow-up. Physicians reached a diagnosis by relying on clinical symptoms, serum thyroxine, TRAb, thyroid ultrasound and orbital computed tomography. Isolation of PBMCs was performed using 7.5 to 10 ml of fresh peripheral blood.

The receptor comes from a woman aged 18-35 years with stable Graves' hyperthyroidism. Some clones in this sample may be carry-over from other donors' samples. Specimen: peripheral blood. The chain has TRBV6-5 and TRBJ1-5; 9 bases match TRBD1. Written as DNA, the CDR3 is TGTGCCAGCAGTTCCGAGACAGGGGGTCGCAATCAGCCCCAGCATTTT. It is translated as CASSSETGGRNQPQHF.